This record concerns one T cell receptor (beta chain) sequence. Produced via immunoSEQ multiplex PCR; TCRdb's table is partial and in-frame only. The sample consists of 120,000 or so clones, 87% of them appearing once. The junction had 16 bases not matched to a gene; V was cut back by 1 base and J by 5 bases. The CDR3 spans 19 residues. In germline, CDR1 is SGHRS, CDR2 YFSETQ. This sample was taken from a study of control samples from healthy donors and cancer patients. This clonotype was sampled from a middle-aged man in good health. J is TRBJ2-5 and V is TRBV5-1, with TRBD1 matching over 11 bases. The sequenced sample was blood. Here the CDR3 DNA reads TGCGCCAGCAGCTTGACCGGGACAGGGGGGATTGCAAGTCAGGAGACCCAGTACTTC. It specifies CASSLTGTGGIASQETQYF. The full variable domain, in which reference TRBV5-1 and TRBJ2-5 provide the parts outside the CDR3, is KAGVTQTPRYLIKTRGQQVTLSCSPISGHRSVSWYQQTPGQGLQFLFEYFSETQRNKGNFPGRFSGRQFSNSRSEMNVSTLELGDSALYLCASSLTGTGGIASQETQYFGPGTRLLVL.